Included here is one T cell receptor (beta chain) sequence, with context. The antigen remains unidentified. The CDR3 is 15 amino acids. V gave up 6 bases and J gave up 0 bases, with 12 bases separating them. Germline CDR1 LGHNA, CDR2 YNFKEQ. Sequenced by immunoSEQ multiplex PCR; TCRdb stores in-frame clones only, minus some. Here the sample spans about 68,000 clones, 86% being singletons. This sample was included in a study of OX40 agonist ivuxolimab in advanced cancers. At cycle 4 day 1, cycle 7 day 1, and baseline, blood was sampled. Study-wide points: Clonal expansion from baseline to week 6 occurred in both CD4+ and CD8+ T cells. Expansion of clones was among the lowest in partial responders at 0.1-3.0 mg/kg.

The receptor comes from an adult with an advanced solid tumor such as melanoma, head and neck, liver or kidney cancer. V is TRBV4-2 and J is TRBJ2-1, with D hard to call. Here the sequenced sample was CD4+ or CD8+ T cells sorted from blood, taken in a trial of the OX40 agonist ivuxolimab. CDR3 sequence: CASSLDPRSYNEQFF. The DNA for the CDR3 is TGTGCCAGCAGTCTCGACCCTCGCTCCTACAATGAGCAGTTCTTC.